The following is a T cell receptor beta chain sequence with its context. In the original processing: Reference gene primer amplification in the assay estimated nucleated cell counts. Assay used: immunoSEQ multiplex PCR; TCRdb lists only in-frame clones, some missing. The V and J calls and clone size are taken from that table; D and trimming were inferred from the DNA. The sample holds about 240,000 clones, about 79% seen once. The sample originates from a study of blood T cell repertoires in COVID-19. Across the whole study: The United States, Italy and Spain were the sources of the acute and convalescent COVID-19 samples. The cDNA or gDNA used as material had been derived from T cells, B-cell-depleted T cells, or PBMCs.

V gave up 5 bases and J gave up 2 bases; unmatched junction bases: 4. Germline V CDR1 and CDR2: SGHRS, YFSETQ. The CDR3 runs to 15 residues. V is TRBV5-1 and J is TRBJ2-3, with TRBD2 matching over 11 bases. This clonotype was sampled from a woman of 80 years or more with acute or convalescent COVID-19. Sequencing was performed on peripheral blood. As DNA, the CDR3 is TGCGCCAGCAGGGATAGCGGGGGGGACACAGATACGCAGTATTTT. Its translation is CASRDSGGDTDTQYF.